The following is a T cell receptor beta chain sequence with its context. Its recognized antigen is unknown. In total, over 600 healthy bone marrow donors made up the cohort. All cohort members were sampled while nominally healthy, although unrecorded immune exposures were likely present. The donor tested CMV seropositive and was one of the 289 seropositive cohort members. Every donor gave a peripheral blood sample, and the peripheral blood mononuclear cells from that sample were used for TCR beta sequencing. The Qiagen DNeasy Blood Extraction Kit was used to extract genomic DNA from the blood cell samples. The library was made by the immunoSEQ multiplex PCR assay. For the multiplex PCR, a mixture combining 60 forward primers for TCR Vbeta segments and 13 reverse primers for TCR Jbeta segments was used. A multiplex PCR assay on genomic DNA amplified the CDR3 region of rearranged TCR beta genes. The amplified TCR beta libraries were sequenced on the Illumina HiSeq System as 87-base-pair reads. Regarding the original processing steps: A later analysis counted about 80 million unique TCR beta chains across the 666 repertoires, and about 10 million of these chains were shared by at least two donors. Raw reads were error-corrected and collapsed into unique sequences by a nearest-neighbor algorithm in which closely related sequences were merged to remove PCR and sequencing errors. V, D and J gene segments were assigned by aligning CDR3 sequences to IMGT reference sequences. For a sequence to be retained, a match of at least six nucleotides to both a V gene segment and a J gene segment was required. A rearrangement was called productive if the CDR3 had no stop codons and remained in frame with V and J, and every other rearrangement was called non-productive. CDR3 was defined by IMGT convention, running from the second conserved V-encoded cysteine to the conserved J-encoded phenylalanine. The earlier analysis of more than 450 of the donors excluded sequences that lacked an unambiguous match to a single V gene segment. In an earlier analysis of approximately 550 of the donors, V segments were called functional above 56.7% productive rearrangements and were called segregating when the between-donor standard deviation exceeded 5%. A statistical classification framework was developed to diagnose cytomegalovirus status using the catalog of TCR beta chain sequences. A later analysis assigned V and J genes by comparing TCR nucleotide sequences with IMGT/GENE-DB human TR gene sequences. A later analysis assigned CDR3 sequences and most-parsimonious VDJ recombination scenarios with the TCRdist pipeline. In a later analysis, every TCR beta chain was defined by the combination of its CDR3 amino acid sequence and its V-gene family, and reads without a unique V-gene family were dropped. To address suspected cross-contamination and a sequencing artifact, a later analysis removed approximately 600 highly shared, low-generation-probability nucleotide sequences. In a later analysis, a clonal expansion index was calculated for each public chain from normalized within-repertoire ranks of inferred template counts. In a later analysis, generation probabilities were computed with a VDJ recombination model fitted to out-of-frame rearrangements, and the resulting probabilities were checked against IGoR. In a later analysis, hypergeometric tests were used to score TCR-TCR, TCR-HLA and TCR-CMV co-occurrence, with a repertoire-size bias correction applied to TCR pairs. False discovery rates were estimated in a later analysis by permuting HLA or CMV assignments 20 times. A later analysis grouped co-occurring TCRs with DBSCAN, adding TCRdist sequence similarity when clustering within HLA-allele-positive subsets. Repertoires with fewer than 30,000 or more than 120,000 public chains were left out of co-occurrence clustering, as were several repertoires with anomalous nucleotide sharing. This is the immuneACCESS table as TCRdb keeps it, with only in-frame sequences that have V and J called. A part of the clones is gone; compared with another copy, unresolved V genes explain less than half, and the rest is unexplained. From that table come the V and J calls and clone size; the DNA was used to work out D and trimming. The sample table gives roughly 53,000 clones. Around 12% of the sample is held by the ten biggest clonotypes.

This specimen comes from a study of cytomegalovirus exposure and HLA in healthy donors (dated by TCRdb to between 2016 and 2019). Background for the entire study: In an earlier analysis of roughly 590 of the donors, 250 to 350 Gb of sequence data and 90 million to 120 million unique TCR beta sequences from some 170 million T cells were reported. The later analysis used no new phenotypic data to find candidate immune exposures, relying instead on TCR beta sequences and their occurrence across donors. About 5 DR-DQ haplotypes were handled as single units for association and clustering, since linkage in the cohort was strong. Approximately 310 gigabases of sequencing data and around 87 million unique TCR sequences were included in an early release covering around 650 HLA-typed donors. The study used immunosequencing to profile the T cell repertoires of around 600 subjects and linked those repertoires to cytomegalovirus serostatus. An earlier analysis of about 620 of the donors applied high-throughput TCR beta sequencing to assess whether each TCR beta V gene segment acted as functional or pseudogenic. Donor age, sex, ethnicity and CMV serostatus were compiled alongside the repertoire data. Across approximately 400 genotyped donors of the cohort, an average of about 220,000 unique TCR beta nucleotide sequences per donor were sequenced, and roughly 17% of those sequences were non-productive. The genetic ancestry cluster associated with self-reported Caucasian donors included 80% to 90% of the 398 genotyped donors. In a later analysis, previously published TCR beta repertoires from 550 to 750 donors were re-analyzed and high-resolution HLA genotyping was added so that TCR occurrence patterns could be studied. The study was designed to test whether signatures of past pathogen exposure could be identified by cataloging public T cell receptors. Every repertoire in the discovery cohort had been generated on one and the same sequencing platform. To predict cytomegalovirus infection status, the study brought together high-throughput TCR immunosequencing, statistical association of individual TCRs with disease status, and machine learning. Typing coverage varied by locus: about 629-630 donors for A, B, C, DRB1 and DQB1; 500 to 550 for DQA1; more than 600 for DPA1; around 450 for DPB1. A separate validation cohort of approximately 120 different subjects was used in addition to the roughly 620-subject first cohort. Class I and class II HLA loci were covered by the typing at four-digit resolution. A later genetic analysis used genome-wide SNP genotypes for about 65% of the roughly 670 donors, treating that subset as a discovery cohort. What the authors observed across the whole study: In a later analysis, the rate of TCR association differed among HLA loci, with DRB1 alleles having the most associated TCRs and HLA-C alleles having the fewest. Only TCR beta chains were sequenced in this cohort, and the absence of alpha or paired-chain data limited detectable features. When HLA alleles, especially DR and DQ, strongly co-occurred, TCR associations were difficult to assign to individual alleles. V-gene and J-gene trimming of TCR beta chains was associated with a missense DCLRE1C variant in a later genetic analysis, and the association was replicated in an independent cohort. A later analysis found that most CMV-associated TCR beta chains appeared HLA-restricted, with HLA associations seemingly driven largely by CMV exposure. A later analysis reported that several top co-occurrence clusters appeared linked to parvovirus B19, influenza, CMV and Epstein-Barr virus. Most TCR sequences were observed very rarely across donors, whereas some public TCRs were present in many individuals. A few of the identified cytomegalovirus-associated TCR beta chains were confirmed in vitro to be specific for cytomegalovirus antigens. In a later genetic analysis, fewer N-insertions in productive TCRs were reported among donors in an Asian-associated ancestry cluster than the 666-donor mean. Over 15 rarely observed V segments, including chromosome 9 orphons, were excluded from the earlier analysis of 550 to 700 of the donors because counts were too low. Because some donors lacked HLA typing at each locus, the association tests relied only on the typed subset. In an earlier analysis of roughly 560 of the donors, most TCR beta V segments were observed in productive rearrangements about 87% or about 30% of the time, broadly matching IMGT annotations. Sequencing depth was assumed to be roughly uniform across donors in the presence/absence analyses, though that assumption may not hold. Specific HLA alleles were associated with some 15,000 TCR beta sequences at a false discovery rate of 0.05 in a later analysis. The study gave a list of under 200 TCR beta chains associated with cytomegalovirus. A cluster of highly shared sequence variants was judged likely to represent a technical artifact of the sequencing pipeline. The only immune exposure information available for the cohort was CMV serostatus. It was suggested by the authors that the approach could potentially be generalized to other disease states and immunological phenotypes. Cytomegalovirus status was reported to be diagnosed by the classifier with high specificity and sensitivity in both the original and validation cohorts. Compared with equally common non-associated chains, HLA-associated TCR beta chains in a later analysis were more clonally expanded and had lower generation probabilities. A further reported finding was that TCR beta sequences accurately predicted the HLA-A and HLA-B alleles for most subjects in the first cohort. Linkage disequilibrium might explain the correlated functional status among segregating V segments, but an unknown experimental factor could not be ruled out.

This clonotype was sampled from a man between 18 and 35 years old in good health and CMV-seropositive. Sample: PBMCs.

At the DNA level, the sequence is TGTGCCAGCAGCAACGGACAGTGGAACATTCAGTACTTC. It is translated as CASSNGQWNIQYF. This receptor chain uses TRBV7-3 and TRBJ2-4; TRBD1 might be the D gene, on 6 matching bases. The CDR3 numbers 13 residues from cysteine through phenylalanine. Only the CDR3 DNA is retained, 39 bases long and in frame from the first base. V is reduced by 5 bases and J by 7 bases, leaving a spacing of 12 bases between them. CDR1 SGHTA and CDR2 FQGTGA are derived from the germline V gene.